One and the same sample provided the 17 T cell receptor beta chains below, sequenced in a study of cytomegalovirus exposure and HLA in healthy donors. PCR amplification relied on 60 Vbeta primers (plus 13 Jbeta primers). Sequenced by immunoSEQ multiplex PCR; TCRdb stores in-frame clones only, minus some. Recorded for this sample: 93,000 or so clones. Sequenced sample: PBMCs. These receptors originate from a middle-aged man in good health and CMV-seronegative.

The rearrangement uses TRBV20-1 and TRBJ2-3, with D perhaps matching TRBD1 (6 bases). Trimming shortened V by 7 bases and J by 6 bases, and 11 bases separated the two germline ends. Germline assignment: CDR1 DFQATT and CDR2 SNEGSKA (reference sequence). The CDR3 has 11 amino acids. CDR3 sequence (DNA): TGCAGTGGACAGGTTTCGGATACGCAGTATTTT. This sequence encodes CSGQVSDTQYF.

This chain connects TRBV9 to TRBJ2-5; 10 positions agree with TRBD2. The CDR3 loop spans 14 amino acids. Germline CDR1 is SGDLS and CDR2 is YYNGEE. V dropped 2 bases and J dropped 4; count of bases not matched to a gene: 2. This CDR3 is CASSVLAGAETQYF. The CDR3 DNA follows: TGTGCCAGCAGCGTCCTAGCGGGAGCAGAGACCCAGTACTTC.

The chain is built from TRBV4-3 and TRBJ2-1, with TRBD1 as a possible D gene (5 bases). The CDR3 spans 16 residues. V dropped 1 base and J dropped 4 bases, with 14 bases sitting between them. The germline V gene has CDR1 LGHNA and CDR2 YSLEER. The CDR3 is CASSQGGSRSYNEQFF. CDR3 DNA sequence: TGCGCCAGCAGCCAAGGGGGCTCGCGGTCATACAATGAGCAGTTCTTC.

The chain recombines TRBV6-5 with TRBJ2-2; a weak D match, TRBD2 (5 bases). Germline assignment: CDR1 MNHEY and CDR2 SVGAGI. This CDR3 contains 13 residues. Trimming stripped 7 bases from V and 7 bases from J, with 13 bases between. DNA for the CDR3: TGTGCCAGCAAAGAATTAGCGATCGGGGAGCTGTTTTTT. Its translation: CASKELAIGELFF.

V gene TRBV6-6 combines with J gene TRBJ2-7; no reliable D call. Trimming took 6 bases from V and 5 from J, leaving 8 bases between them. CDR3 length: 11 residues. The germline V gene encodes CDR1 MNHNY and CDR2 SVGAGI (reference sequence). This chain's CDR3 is CASSLKNEQYF. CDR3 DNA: TGTGCCAGCAGCCTAAAAAACGAGCAGTACTTC.

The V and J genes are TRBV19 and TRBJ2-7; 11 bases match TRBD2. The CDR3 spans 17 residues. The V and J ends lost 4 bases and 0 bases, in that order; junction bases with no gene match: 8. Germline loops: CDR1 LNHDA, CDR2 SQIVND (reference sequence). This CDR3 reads CASSTEMTSGISYEQYF. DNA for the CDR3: TGTGCCAGTAGTACTGAAATGACTAGCGGGATCTCCTACGAGCAGTACTTC.

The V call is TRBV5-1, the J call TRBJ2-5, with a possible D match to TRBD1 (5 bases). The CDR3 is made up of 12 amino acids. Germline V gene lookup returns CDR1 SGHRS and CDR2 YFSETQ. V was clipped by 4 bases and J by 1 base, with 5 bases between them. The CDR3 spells CASSDSQETQYF. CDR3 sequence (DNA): TGCGCCAGCAGCGACAGCCAAGAGACCCAGTACTTC.

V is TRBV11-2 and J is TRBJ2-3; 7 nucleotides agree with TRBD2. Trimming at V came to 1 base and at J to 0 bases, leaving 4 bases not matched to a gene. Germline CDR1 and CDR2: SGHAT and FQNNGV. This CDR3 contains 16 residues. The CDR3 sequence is CASSLASGISTDTQYF. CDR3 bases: TGTGCCAGCAGCTTAGCAAGCGGGATCAGCACAGATACGCAGTATTTT.

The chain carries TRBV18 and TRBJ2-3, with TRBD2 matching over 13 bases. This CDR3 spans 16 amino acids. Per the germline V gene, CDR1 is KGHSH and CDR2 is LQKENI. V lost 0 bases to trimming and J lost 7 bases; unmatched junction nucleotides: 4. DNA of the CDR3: TGTGCCAGCTCACCACCGACTAGCGGGGGGTGGAATACGCAGTATTTT. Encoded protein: CASSPPTSGGWNTQYF.

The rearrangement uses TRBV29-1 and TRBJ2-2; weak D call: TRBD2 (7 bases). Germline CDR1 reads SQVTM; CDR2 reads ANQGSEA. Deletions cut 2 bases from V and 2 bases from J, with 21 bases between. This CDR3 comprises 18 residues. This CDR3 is CSVELLGGAGTNTGELFF. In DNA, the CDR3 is TGCAGCGTTGAATTATTAGGGGGGGCCGGGACTAACACCGGGGAGCTGTTTTTT.

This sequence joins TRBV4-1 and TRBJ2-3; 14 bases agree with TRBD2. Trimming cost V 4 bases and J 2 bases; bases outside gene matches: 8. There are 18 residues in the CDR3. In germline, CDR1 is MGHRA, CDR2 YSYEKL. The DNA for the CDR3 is TGCGCCAGCAGCCCAGAAGGGGGACTAGCGGGAGACACAGATACGCAGTATTTT. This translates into CASSPEGGLAGDTDTQYF.

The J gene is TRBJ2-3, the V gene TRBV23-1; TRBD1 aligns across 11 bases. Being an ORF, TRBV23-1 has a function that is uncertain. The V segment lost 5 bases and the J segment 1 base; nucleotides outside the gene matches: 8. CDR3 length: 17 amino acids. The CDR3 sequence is CASSRTGGPFGTDTQYF. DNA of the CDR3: TGCGCCAGCAGTAGGACAGGGGGCCCCTTCGGCACAGATACGCAGTATTTT.

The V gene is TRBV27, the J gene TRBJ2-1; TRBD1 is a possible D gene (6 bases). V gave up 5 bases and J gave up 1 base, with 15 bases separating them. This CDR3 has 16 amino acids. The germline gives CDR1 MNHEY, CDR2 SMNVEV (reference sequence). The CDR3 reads CASSPTGTPSYNEQFF. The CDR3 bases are TGTGCCAGCAGTCCCACCGGGACACCATCCTACAATGAGCAGTTCTTC.

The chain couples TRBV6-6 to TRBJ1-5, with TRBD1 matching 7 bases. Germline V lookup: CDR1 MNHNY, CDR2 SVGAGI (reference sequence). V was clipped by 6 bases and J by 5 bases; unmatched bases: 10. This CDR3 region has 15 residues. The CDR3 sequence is CASSLRAGGDQPQHF. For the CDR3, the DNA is TGTGCCAGCAGCCTCCGAGCAGGGGGAGATCAGCCCCAGCATTTT.

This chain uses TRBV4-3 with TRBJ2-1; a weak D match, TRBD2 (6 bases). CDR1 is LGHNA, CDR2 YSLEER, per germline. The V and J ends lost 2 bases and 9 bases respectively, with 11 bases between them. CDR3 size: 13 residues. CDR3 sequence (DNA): TGCGCCAGCAGCCAAACTAGCTGGAGTGAGCAGTTCTTC. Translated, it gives CASSQTSWSEQFF.

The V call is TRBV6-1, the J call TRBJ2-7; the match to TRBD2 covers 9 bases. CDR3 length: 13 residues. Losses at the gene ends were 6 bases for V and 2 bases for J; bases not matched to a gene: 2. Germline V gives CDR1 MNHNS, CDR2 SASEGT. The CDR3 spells CASSERGAYEQYF. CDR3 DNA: TGTGCCAGCAGCGAGCGGGGGGCCTACGAGCAGTACTTC.

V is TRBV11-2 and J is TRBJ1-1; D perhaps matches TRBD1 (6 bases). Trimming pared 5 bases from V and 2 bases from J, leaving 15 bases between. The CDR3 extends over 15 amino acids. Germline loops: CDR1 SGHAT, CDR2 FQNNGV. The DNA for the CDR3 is TGTGCCAGCAGCATAGGGAGACAGGTTAACACTGAAGCTTTCTTT. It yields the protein CASSIGRQVNTEAFF.